This record concerns one T cell receptor beta chain sequence. Antigen unknown. This sample is part of a study of breast tumors, draining lymph nodes, adjacent tissues. Overall study results and limits: That most tumor T cells come from lymph nodes remained unproven. Compared with basal-like, luminal-like tumors shared significantly more repertoire with nontumor tissue. Tumor TCR diversity was below lymph nodes but above nontumor tissue. Most tumor T cells seemingly derive from lymph node, then expand in tumor.

Each CDR3 protein gets one entry after TCRdb re-called the multiplex PCR reads with MiXCR. The repertoire holds roughly 100,000 distinct CDR3 sequences, with less than 40% as singletons. Axillary draining lymph nodes of breast cancer patients supplied the node samples. The germline gives CDR1 DFQATT, CDR2 SNEGSKA (reference sequence). This CDR3 has 15 residues. Losses at the gene ends were 1 base for V and 4 bases for J; bases not matched to a gene: 6. The J gene is TRBJ2-2, the V gene TRBV20-1, with TRBD1 matching over 7 bases. The receptor was derived from a female donor with breast cancer. Some clones in this sample may be carry-over from other donors' samples. The specimen sequenced was axillary lymph node tissue. The CDR3 is CSARAIGTATGELFF. In DNA form, the CDR3 reads TGCAGTGCTAGAGCCATAGGGACAGCCACCGGGGAGCTGTTTTTT.